Below are 2 T cell receptor beta chains sequenced from a single sample in a study of OX40 agonist ivuxolimab in advanced cancers. TCRdb keeps only in-frame clones here, not all; method: immunoSEQ multiplex PCR. The data hold around 50,000 clones, with around 90% observed a single time. The source material was CD4+ or CD8+ T cells sorted from blood, sampled in a trial of the OX40 agonist ivuxolimab. These receptors all come from an adult with an advanced solid tumor such as melanoma, head and neck, liver or kidney cancer.

The J gene is TRBJ2-3, the V gene TRBV19; 9 bases fit TRBD1. The V segment lost 6 bases and the J segment 5 bases; nucleotides outside the gene matches: 6. CDR1 is LNHDA, CDR2 SQIVND, per germline (reference sequence). The length of the CDR3 is 14 residues. CDR3 nucleotide sequence: TGTGCCAGTAGCCCCGGGACAGGGCAAGATACGCAGTATTTT. Protein sequence: CASSPGTGQDTQYF.

This chain uses TRBV6-5 with TRBJ1-2; the D gene is possibly TRBD1 (5 bases). Between the trimmed V and J ends, which lost 4 bases and 6 bases, there was a span of 15 bases. The CDR3 contains 14 residues. Germline-derived CDR1 and CDR2 are MNHEY and SVGAGI. The CDR3 reads CASSWGVTADGYTF. Here the CDR3 DNA reads TGTGCCAGCAGTTGGGGGGTCACGGCCGATGGCTACACCTTC.